This TCR beta chain was sequenced in a study of T cell responses to AZD1222 COVID-19 vaccine. Clones were read by immunoSEQ multiplex PCR, and TCRdb kept only the in-frame ones, dropping some. Among over 95,000 clones listed, around nine tenths were seen once. The clonotype was recovered from an adult in good health. The sequenced sample was peripheral blood, obtained on day 0 of AZD1222 vaccination.

The chain's CDR3 is CALDRGVTQPQHF. The CDR3 nucleotides read TGTGCCCTGGATAGGGGCGTCACTCAGCCCCAGCATTTT. The chain joins TRBV14 to TRBJ1-5; TRBD1 might be the D (5 bases). The V end was cut by 11 bases, the J end by 6 bases, with 17 bases between. Germline-derived CDR1 and CDR2 are SGHDN and FVKESK. There are 13 residues in the CDR3.